What follows are 24 T cell receptor beta chains derived from one specimen sequenced in a study of T cell responses to AZD1222 COVID-19 vaccine. Data came from immunoSEQ multiplex PCR; TCRdb stores just in-frame clones and leaves some out. Of under 150,000 clones listed, roughly 90% are singletons. This material consisted of peripheral blood, taken 28 days after the second AZD1222 dose. These TCRs come from an adult who received the AZD1222 COVID-19 vaccine.

The rearrangement links TRBV10-3 to TRBJ2-5, with D tentatively TRBD1 (5 bases). V was pared by 6 bases and J by 0 bases, with 5 bases between. This CDR3 has 12 amino acids. Germline lookup yields CDR1 ENHRY and CDR2 SYGVKD. CDR3 loop: CAIRDNQETQYF. The CDR3 DNA sequence: TGTGCCATCAGGGACAACCAAGAGACCCAGTACTTC.

In this sample, this clone turned up once. The V call is TRBV21-1, the J call TRBJ2-7; the D segment call TRBD2 is taken from the table without a DNA check. TRBV21-1 is a documented pseudogene. CDR3 size: 13 residues. The CDR3 coding sequence is TGTGCCAGCAGCAAAGAGGGGGGGGTTGAGCAGTACGTC. This sequence encodes CASSKEGGVEQYV.

The genes are TRBV2 and TRBJ1-2, with TRBD1 matching 9 bases. There are 13 residues in the CDR3. With V trimmed by 6 bases and J by 6 bases, 5 bases remained unmatched. Germline V CDR1 and CDR2: SNHLY, FYNNEI. The CDR3 sequence is CASSRTGADGYTF. The CDR3 DNA reads as TGTGCCAGCAGCAGGACAGGGGCAGATGGCTACACCTTC.

The chain uses TRBV5-6 and TRBJ1-4; the match to TRBD1 covers 9 bases. CDR3 size: 14 residues. The germline V gene has CDR1 SGHDT and CDR2 YYEEEE. With V trimmed by 4 bases and J by 8 bases, 6 bases remained unmatched. CDR3 nucleotides: TGTGCCAGCAGCCAACAGGGGGCGCGGGAAAAACTGTTTTTT. The encoded protein is CASSQQGAREKLFF.

In its sample, this clone was seen once. The rearrangement links TRBV2 to TRBJ1-2, with unresolved D. Germline V gene lookup returns CDR1 SNHLY and CDR2 FYNNEI. The CDR3 totals 12 residues. V was shortened by 3 bases and J by 3 bases, with 5 bases between the two germline ends. CDR3 protein: CASSEEDYGYTF. In DNA, the CDR3 is TGTGCCAGCAGTGAGGAGGACTATGGCTACACCTTC.

The rearrangement joins TRBV19 to TRBJ1-2; TRBD1 matches 9 bases. The V gene end was trimmed by 1 base and the J gene end by 4 bases; junction bases not matched to a gene: 7. CDR3 length equals 16 residues. CDR1 is LNHDA, CDR2 SQIVND, per germline (reference sequence). CDR3 protein: CASSIAPRTGAYGYTF. CDR3 bases: TGTGCCAGTAGTATAGCTCCCCGGACAGGGGCCTATGGCTACACCTTC.

This clone was observed a single time. The V and J genes are TRBV6-1 and TRBJ2-2; TRBD1 is a possible D gene (5 bases). There are 17 residues in the CDR3. V was cut by 0 bases and J by 1 base, with 12 bases left in between. CDR1 MNHNS and CDR2 SASEGT come from the germline V gene. The CDR3 region is CASSEAQGVRNTGELFF. The CDR3 bases are TGTGCCAGCAGTGAAGCGCAAGGGGTTAGGAACACCGGGGAGCTGTTTTTT.

About this clone itself: In the same sample, other DNA sequences code for this CDR3. V usage is TRBV28 and J usage is TRBJ1-1, with D uncertain. V lost 3 bases, J lost 1 base, and 6 bases lay in between. Germline CDR1 and CDR2: MDHEN and SYDVKM. This CDR3 is 13 amino acids long. CDR3 residues: CASSLLGNTEAFF. The CDR3 DNA follows: TGTGCCAGCAGTTTGCTTGGGAACACTGAAGCTTTCTTT.

The rearrangement uses TRBV28 and TRBJ1-1, with D maybe TRBD1 (5 bases). The germline CDR1 and CDR2 sequences are MDHEN and SYDVKM. CDR3 length: 15 amino acids. Trimming cost V 6 bases and J 5 bases, with 19 bases left between them. CDR3 residues: CASRGTGAGATEAFF. The CDR3 nucleotides are TGTGCCAGCAGGGGGACCGGGGCAGGTGCGACTGAAGCTTTCTTT. The full variable domain, completed using reference TRBV28 and TRBJ1-1, is DVKVTQSSRYLVKRTGEKVFLECVQDMDHENMFWYRQDPGLGLRLIYFSYDVKMKEKGDIPEGYSVSREKKERFSLILESASTNQTSMYLCASRGTGAGATEAFFGQGTRLTVV.

This sequence joins TRBV7-9 and TRBJ2-1; D is undetermined. CDR3 length: 10 amino acids. The germline V and J ends were trimmed by 5 bases and 6 bases, with 2 bases remaining between them. Germline assignment: CDR1 SEHNR and CDR2 FQNEAQ (reference sequence). This chain's CDR3 is CASSTNEQFF. The CDR3 DNA sequence: TGTGCCAGCAGCACCAATGAGCAGTTCTTC.

The CDR3 region has the DNA TGTGCCTGGAGTCCGGGACGAGGCAATCAGCCCCAGCATTTT. Amino acids: CAWSPGRGNQPQHF. The chain links TRBV30 to TRBJ1-5; D possibly corresponds to TRBD1 (5 bases). Between the trimmed V and J ends, which lost 2 bases and 2 bases, there was a span of 10 bases. The germline CDR1 and CDR2 sequences are GTSNPN and SVGIG (reference sequence). The CDR3 spans 14 residues.

This clone has only one observation. The V and J genes are TRBV7-6 and TRBJ2-4; 9 bases align to TRBD1. Germline CDR1 and CDR2: SGHVS and FNYEAQ. The junction had 4 bases not matched to a gene; V was cut back by 5 bases and J by 5 bases. The CDR3 consists of 14 residues. As DNA, the CDR3 is TGTGCCAGCAGCGCGGGACAGGGTGAAAACATTCAGTACTTC. Residues: CASSAGQGENIQYF.

The genes are TRBV9 and TRBJ1-6; D remains ambiguous. The CDR3 sequence is 15 residues long. The V end lost 6 bases, the J end lost 2 bases, and 12 bases lay between the germline ends. Per germline, CDR1 SGDLS and CDR2 YYNGEE. The CDR3 DNA reads as TGTGCCAGCACCCGCGGAGGTGCCTATAATTCACCCCTCCACTTT. This encodes CASTRGGAYNSPLHF. Drawing the rest from reference TRBV9 and TRBJ1-6, the complete variable domain is DSGVTQTPKHLITATGQRVTLRCSPRSGDLSVYWYQQSLDQGLQFLIQYYNGEERAKGNILERFSAQQFPDLHSELNLSSLELGDSALYFCASTRGGAYNSPLHFGNGTRLTVT.

The chain joins TRBV5-6 to TRBJ2-7; D is unclear. CDR3 size: 14 residues. V lost 4 bases to trimming and J lost 3 bases, with 14 bases between them. Per germline, CDR1 SGHDT and CDR2 YYEEEE. The CDR3 coding sequence is TGTGCCAGCAGCAGCACGGATCCATACTACGAGCAGTACGTC. Amino acids: CASSSTDPYYEQYV.

The chain carries TRBV27 and TRBJ2-5, with D unresolved. The CDR3 is 15 amino acids. V was trimmed by 3 bases and J by 5 bases, leaving 16 bases between them. Germline lookup yields CDR1 MNHEY and CDR2 SMNVEV (reference sequence). Here the CDR3 DNA reads TGTGCCAGCAGTTTGAACGGCTTAGGAGTGGAGACCCAGTACTTC. Its translation is CASSLNGLGVETQYF.

The chain joins TRBV7-2 to TRBJ2-7, with D uncertain. The V and J ends lost 5 bases and 5 bases respectively, with 10 bases between them. The length of the CDR3 is 12 residues. The V gene's germline CDR1 is SGHTA and CDR2 FQGNSA. CDR3: CASSPSSHEQYF. For the CDR3, the DNA is TGTGCCAGCAGCCCAAGTTCCCACGAGCAGTACTTC.

The chain joins TRBV5-1 to TRBJ1-1; TRBD1 agrees at 10 bases. This CDR3 has 14 residues. Trimming took 4 bases from V and 11 from J; bases not matched to a gene: 11. CDR1 is SGHRS, CDR2 YFSETQ, per germline. CDR3 in amino acids: CASSGGQGPSGAFF. CDR3 sequence (DNA): TGCGCCAGCAGCGGGGGACAGGGGCCGTCAGGGGCTTTCTTT.

Points on this clone: This may be a read error: a much more frequent sequence differs by one nucleotide. This CDR3 is also generated by other DNA sequences in the sample. The chain couples TRBV7-2 to TRBJ1-6; no reliable D call. V gave up 1 base and J gave up 0 bases, with 4 bases separating them. The germline V gene has CDR1 SGHTA and CDR2 FQGNSA. The CDR3 runs to 15 residues. CDR3 coding DNA: TGTGCCAGCAGCTTAGGTAGCTCCTATAATTCACCCCTCCACTTT. It is translated as CASSLGSSYNSPLHF.

The J gene is TRBJ2-1, the V gene TRBV28, with D perhaps TRBD2 (5 bases). Trimming took off 1 base at V and 10 bases at J, with 8 bases between the two ends. The CDR3 is made up of 12 amino acids. Germline-derived CDR1 and CDR2 are MDHEN and SYDVKM. This chain's CDR3 is CASSLLTGEQFF. The CDR3 DNA follows: TGTGCCAGCAGTTTATTGACGGGGGAGCAGTTCTTC.

V is TRBV10-3 and J is TRBJ2-3; D is undetermined. V lost 2 bases to trimming and J lost 4 bases, with 10 bases between them. Germline V gives CDR1 ENHRY, CDR2 SYGVKD. The CDR3 consists of 14 residues. The CDR3 loop is CAISETVRADTQYF. The CDR3 nucleotides are TGTGCCATCAGTGAGACGGTCCGCGCAGATACGCAGTATTTT.

The CDR3 region is CASSLGSRRLAEETQYF. The CDR3 DNA reads TGTGCCAGCAGCTTAGGATCTCGACGTCTAGCGGAAGAGACCCAGTACTTC. This sequence joins TRBV7-6 and TRBJ2-5; TRBD2 agrees at 7 bases. The V and J ends lost 1 base and 3 bases, in that order; junction bases with no gene match: 11. The CDR3 sequence is 17 residues long. Germline lookup yields CDR1 SGHVS and CDR2 FNYEAQ.

This rearrangement joins TRBV7-8 to TRBJ1-1; D not certain. This CDR3 spans 12 amino acids. V was trimmed by 4 bases and J by 9 bases, leaving 12 bases between them. Germline V gene data show CDR1 as SGHVS and CDR2 as FQNEAQ. In DNA form, the CDR3 reads TGTGCCAGCAGCTCGGATGAAGGTAAAGCTTTCTTT. Its translation is CASSSDEGKAFF.

This sequence joins TRBV9 and TRBJ2-1; D gene ambiguous. CDR1 is SGDLS, CDR2 YYNGEE, per germline. Trimming left V 0 bases short and J 4 bases short, with 5 bases between. CDR3 length: 13 residues. The CDR3 DNA is TGTGCCAGCAGCGTAGCGGCATACAATGAGCAGTTCTTC. Encoded protein: CASSVAAYNEQFF.

The J gene is TRBJ1-4, the V gene TRBV5-6, with TRBD1 identical over 12 bases. CDR1 and CDR2 (germline): SGHDT, YYEEEE. V lost 3 bases to trimming and J lost 8 bases; unmatched junction nucleotides: 2. This CDR3 has 14 amino acids. Here the CDR3 reads CASSWGQGAEKLFF. Here the CDR3 DNA reads TGTGCCAGCAGCTGGGGACAGGGGGCGGAAAAACTGTTTTTT.